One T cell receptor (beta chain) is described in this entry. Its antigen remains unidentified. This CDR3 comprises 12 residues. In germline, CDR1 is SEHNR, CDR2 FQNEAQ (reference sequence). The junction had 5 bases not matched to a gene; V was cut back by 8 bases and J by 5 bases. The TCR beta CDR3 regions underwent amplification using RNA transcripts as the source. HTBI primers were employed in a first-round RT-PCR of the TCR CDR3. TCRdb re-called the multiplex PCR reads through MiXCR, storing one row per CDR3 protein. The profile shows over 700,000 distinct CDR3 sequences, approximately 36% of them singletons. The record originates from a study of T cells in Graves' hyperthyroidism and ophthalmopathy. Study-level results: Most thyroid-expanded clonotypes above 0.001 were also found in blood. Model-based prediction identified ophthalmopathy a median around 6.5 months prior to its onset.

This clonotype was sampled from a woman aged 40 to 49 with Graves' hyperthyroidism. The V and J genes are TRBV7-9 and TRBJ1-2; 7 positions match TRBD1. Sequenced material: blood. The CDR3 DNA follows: TGTGCCAGCCGGGACAGTGAATATGGCTACACCTTC. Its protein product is CASRDSEYGYTF.